A single T cell receptor beta chain is shown here with its context. No antigen is known for it. Per-base qualities were not stored, and no clone one base away is much larger. Each collaborating institution followed its own protocols to collect whole blood in K2EDTA tubes. For TCRbeta analysis, collaborators shipped samples in one of three forms: frozen whole blood, isolated PBMCs, or DNA extracted from either of those sample types. The immunoSEQ Assay, a bias-controlled multiplex PCR, was used to amplify TCRbeta CDR3 regions from genomic DNA. On the authors' methods: Nucleated cell counts per sample were estimated from amplification of reference gene primers within the assay. To quantify the absolute abundance of each unique TCRbeta CDR3 rearrangement, sequence reads were collapsed and filtered. For each sample, productive Simpson clonality was calculated as the square root of Simpson's diversity index over productive rearrangements. The immuneACCESS repertoire file appears here via TCRdb, limited to in-frame rearrangements. These files lack a portion of the clones; in checked studies, under half of the deficit traces to unresolved V genes, and the cause of the others is not known. That table supplies the V and J calls and clone size; D and trimming were determined from the DNA. The sample table lists 290,000 or so clones, around 90% of them with a count of one. The top ten constitute 1% to 1.5% of the sample.

The record originates from a study of blood T cell repertoires in COVID-19 (dated by TCRdb to 2020 to 2021). Notes on the research overall: Samples covering the acute and convalescent phases of COVID-19 were provided by collaborators in the United States, Italy and Spain. The material from the prospective study consisted of cDNA or gDNA derived from T cells, B-cell-depleted T cells, or PBMCs. Deeply sampled blood TCRbeta repertoires from subjects exposed to, actively infected with, or recovered from COVID-19 were included in the dataset. The repertoires were released in a freely available public database intended as a resource for research on the immune response to SARS-CoV-2. Samples were obtained from the ongoing ImmuneRACE study (first 160 participants) and from about 1,300 subjects provided by 6 global collaborators. Sample metadata almost always included a de-identified subject ID, COVID-19 status, age in years and sex. Where HLA class I and class II types were available, the types were taken from metadata supplied by the sample provider, not from assay-based typing. Broader findings and caveats from the paper: The quantity of clinical and demographic metadata differed by source and by participant and was supplied without curation.

The sequenced sample was peripheral blood. This TCR was recovered from a man aged 65-85 years with acute or convalescent COVID-19.

The sequenced DNA is TGTGCCACCGCGAGACTAGCGGGAGCAGCAGATACGCAGTATTTT. Its amino acids are CATARLAGAADTQYF. Recombination joined TRBV19 with TRBJ2-3, with 12 central nucleotides matching TRBD2. CDR1 and CDR2 were assigned from the germline V gene (reference sequence) as LNHDA and SQIVND. The germline V end is reduced by 10 bases and the J end by 4 bases; junction bases left unmatched: 9. CDR3 length: 15 amino acids, cysteine to phenylalanine. CDR3 DNA is the only sequence kept; it has 45 bases, read in frame from the first base.